A selection of T cell receptor beta chains follows, all from one sample in a study of shared clonotypes between healthy human individuals. Sequenced by immunoSEQ multiplex PCR; TCRdb stores in-frame clones only, minus some. The sample consists of roughly 1,600,000 clones, approximately 98.5% of them appearing once. The source material was naive CD4+ T cells sorted from blood. The receptor source for this set is a man between 25 and 39 years old in good health. The CDR3 runs from the conserved cysteine through the conserved F or W. A D gene is named only where the DNA matches it firmly. The size field is filled for only some rows; it gives once, few, many or a size class.

D gene,J gene,V gene,clone size,CDR3 protein,CDR3 DNA
TRBD1,TRBJ2-5,TRBV9,.,CASSDRGEQETQYF,TGTGCCAGCAGTGACAGGGGCGAACAAGAGACCCAGTACTTC
TRBD2,TRBJ2-7,TRBV27,.,CASSRGLARGFSEQYF,TGTGCCAGCAGCAGAGGACTAGCGAGGGGGTTTTCCGAGCAGTACTTC
.,TRBJ2-7,TRBV9,.,CASSPTNYPSDSSYEQYF,TGTGCCAGCAGCCCAACAAATTACCCTAGCGACAGCTCCTACGAGCAGTACTTC
.,TRBJ1-4,TRBV6-6,.,CASTGTWDEKLFF,TGTGCCAGCACCGGGACATGGGATGAAAAACTGTTTTTT
.,TRBJ2-3,TRBV30,.,CAWSRGSTDTQYF,TGTGCCTGGAGCCGCGGGAGCACAGATACGCAGTATTTT
.,TRBJ2-7,TRBV14,.,CASSQQRYEQYF,TGTGCCAGCAGCCAACAGCGATACGAGCAGTACTTC
.,TRBJ2-7,TRBV29-1,.,CSAINQGEVSYEQYF,TGCAGCGCAATAAACCAGGGAGAAGTTTCCTACGAGCAGTACTTC
.,TRBJ2-7,TRBV29-1,once,CSVARGLSYEQYF,TGCAGCGTTGCTCGCGGGCTCTCTTACGAGCAGTACTTC
.,TRBJ1-4,TRBV5-8,.,CASSLGGVEKLFF,TGTGCCAGCAGCTTGGGTGGGGTCGAAAAACTGTTTTTT
.,TRBJ2-7,TRBV10-1,.,CASSVGDEQYF,TGCGCCAGCAGTGTAGGGGACGAGCAGTACTTC
.,TRBJ2-1,TRBV10-2,.,CASTVHEQFF,TGCGCCAGCACTGTCCATGAGCAGTTCTTC
TRBD2,TRBJ2-3,TRBV9,.,CASSVQAGGDTQYF,TGTGCCAGCAGCGTACAAGCGGGAGGGGATACGCAGTATTTT
.,TRBJ1-1,TRBV10-3,.,CAISVKGDMNTEAFF,TGTGCCATCAGTGTAAAAGGGGACATGAACACTGAAGCTTTCTTT
.,TRBJ1-1,TRBV7-6,.,CASSPRQNTEAFF,TGTGCCAGCAGCCCTAGACAGAACACTGAAGCTTTCTTT
.,TRBJ2-3,TRBV11-2,.,CASSLDTDTQYF,TGTGCCAGCAGCTTAGATACGGATACGCAGTATTTT
TRBD1,TRBJ2-4,TRBV5-1,.,CASSRASRTGAPLAKNIQYF,TGCGCCAGCAGCAGGGCCTCCCGGACAGGGGCACCATTAGCCAAAAACATTCAGTACTTC
TRBD1,TRBJ1-3,TRBV28,.,CASSTGGGNTIYF,TGTGCCAGCAGCACAGGGGGCGGAAACACCATATATTTT
.,TRBJ1-4,TRBV7-2,.,CASSLDSSNEKLFF,TGTGCCAGCAGCTTGGACAGTTCAAATGAAAAACTGTTTTTT
.,TRBJ1-5,TRBV2,.,CASTGGFGSNQPQHF,TGTGCCAGCACCGGGGGATTCGGTAGCAATCAGCCCCAGCATTTT
.,TRBJ2-5,TRBV7-9,.,CASSSPYATRQETQYF,TGTGCCAGCAGCTCGCCGTATGCAACTCGCCAAGAGACCCAGTACTTC
.,TRBJ2-1,TRBV6-5,.,CASSRTGNNEQFF,TGTGCCAGCAGTAGGACTGGTAACAATGAGCAGTTCTTC
.,TRBJ1-5,TRBV20-1,.,CSARDREPQHF,TGCAGTGCTAGAGATCGAGAGCCCCAGCATTTT
.,TRBJ1-4,TRBV29-1,.,CSVEGNEKLFF,TGCAGCGTTGAAGGAAATGAAAAACTGTTTTTT
.,TRBJ2-7,TRBV29-1,.,CSVEGRFEQYF,TGCAGCGTTGAAGGTCGTTTCGAGCAGTACTTC
.,TRBJ2-7,TRBV5-1,.,CASRGESYDSSYEQYF,TGCGCCAGCAGGGGGGAATCTTACGACAGTTCCTACGAGCAGTACTTC
TRBD1,TRBJ2-7,TRBV11-3,.,CASSASTGTFLYF,TGTGCCAGCAGCGCCTCGACAGGGACGTTTCTGTACTTC
TRBD2,TRBJ2-3,TRBV5-6,.,CASSSPSGQRELYTQYF,TGTGCCAGCAGCTCTCCGAGTGGCCAGCGGGAACTCTATACGCAGTATTTT
.,TRBJ2-7,TRBV11-3,.,CASSLGTEYEQYF,TGTGCCAGCAGCTTAGGGACAGAATACGAGCAGTACTTC
.,TRBJ1-5,TRBV28,.,CASSLLTITNQPQHF,TGTGCCAGCAGTTTACTGACTATCACCAATCAGCCCCAGCATTTT